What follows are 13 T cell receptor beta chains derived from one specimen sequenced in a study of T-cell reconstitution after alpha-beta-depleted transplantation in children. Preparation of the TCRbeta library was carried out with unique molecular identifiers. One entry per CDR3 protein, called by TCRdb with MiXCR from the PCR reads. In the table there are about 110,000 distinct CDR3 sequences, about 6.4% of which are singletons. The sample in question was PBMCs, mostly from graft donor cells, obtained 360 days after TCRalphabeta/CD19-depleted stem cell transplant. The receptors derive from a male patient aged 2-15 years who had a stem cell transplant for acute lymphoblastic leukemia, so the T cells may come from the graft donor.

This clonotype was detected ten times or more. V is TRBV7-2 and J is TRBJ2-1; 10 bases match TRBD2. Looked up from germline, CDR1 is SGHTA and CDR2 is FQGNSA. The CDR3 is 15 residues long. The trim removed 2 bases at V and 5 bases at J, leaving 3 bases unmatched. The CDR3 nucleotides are TGTGCCAGCAGCTTAACTAGCGGGGCCCACAATGAGCAGTTCTTC. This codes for CASSLTSGAHNEQFF.

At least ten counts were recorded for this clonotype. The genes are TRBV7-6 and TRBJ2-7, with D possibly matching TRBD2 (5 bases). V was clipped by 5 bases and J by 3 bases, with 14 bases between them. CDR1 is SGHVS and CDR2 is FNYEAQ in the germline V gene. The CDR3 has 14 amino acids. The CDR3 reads CASSPRTGNYEQYF. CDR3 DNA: TGTGCCAGCAGCCCCCGGACTGGAAACTACGAGCAGTACTTC.

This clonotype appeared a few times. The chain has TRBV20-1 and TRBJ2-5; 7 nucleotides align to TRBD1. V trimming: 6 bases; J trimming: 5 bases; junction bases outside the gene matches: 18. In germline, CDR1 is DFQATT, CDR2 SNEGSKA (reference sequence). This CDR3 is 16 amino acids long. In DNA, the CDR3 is TGCAGTGCCAGACGGGACAGTCTCCTACCCGGGGAGACCCAGTACTTC. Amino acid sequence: CSARRDSLLPGETQYF.

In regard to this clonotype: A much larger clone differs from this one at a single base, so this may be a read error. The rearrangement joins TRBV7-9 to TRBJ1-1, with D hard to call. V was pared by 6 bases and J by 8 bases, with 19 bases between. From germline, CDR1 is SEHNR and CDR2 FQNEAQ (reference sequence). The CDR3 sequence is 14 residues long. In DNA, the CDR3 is TGTGCCAGCAGTTCGACTTCGAAAGCCAACGAAGCTTTCTTT. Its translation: CASSSTSKANEAFF.

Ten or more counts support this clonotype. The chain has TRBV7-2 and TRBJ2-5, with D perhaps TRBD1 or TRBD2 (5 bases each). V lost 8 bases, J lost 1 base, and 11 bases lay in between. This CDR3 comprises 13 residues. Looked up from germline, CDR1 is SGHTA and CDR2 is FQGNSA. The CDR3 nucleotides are TGTGCCAGCCAGAGGGGCTTCCAAGAGACCCAGTACTTC. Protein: CASQRGFQETQYF.

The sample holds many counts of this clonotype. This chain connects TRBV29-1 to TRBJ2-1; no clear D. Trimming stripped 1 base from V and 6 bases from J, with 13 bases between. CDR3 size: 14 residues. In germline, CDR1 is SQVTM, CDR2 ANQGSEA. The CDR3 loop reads CSVEGKEEGNEQFF. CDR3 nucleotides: TGCAGCGTTGAAGGGAAAGAGGAAGGCAATGAGCAGTTCTTC.

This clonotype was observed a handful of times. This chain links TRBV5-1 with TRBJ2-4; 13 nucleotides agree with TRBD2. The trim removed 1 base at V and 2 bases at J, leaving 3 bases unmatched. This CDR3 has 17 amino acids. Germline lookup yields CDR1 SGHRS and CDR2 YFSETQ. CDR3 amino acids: CASSLTSGRGPKNIQYF. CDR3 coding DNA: TGCGCCAGCAGCTTGACTAGCGGGAGGGGACCCAAAAACATTCAGTACTTC.

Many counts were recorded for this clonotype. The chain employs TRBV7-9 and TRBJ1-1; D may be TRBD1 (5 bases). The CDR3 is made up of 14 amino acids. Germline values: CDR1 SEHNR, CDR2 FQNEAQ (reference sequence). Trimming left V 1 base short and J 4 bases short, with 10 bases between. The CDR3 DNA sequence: TGTGCCAGCAGCTTAGTCCTCAGGGCCACTGAAGCTTTCTTT. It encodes CASSLVLRATEAFF.

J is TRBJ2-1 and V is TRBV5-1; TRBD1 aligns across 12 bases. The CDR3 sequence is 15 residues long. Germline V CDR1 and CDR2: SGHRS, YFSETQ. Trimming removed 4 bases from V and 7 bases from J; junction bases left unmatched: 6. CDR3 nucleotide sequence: TGCGCCAGCAGCCTGGGACAGGGGGCGCTGAATGAGCAGTTCTTC. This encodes CASSLGQGALNEQFF.

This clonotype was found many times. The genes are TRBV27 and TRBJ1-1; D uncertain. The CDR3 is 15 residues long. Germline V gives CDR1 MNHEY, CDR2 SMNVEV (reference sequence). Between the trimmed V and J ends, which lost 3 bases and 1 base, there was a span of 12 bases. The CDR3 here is CASSFSVRPNTEAFF. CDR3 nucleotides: TGTGCCAGCAGTTTTTCAGTACGGCCGAACACTGAAGCTTTCTTT.

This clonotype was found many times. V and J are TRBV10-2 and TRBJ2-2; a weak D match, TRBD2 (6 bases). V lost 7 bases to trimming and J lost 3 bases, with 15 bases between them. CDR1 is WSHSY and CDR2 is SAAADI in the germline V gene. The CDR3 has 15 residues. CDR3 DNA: TGCGCCAGCAACCTCCGGGACTCATACACCGGGGAGCTGTTTTTT. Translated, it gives CASNLRDSYTGELFF.

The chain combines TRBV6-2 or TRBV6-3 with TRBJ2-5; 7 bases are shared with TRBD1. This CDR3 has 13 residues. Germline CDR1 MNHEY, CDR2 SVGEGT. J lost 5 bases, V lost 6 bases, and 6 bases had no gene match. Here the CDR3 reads CASSSTGKETQYF. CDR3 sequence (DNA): TGTGCCAGCAGCTCGACAGGGAAGGAGACCCAGTACTTC.

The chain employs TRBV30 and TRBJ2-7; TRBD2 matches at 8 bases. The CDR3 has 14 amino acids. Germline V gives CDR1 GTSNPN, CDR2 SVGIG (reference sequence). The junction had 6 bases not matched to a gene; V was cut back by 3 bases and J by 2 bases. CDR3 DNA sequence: TGTGCCTGGAGGAGACCGGGACTAGCCTACGAGCAGTACTTC. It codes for CAWRRPGLAYEQYF.